Listed below are T cell receptor beta chains from one sample, sequenced in a study of T cells after yellow fever vaccination. TCRdb reanalysed the 5' RACE reads using MiXCR and keeps one entry per CDR3 protein. The sample lists over 100,000 distinct CDR3 sequences; approximately 8.4% were seen once. Here the sequenced sample was CD8+ T cells sorted from PBMCs, taken 45 days after the yellow fever booster vaccination. These receptors were collected from a man aged 25-45 years who received the YFV17D yellow fever vaccine. Both conserved end residues are part of each CDR3. The D gene is left open where the match is weak. The size entry is marked missing in some rows and otherwise reads once, few, many or a size class.

size: -
J: TRBJ2-5
D: -
V: TRBV6-6
CDR3: CASTQLEGVETQYF
DNA: TGTGCCAGCACGCAGCTGGAGGGAGTGGAGACCCAGTACTTC

size: few
J: TRBJ2-2
D: TRBD1
V: TRBV14
CDR3: CASSLSGGAQLFF
DNA: TGTGCCAGCAGCCTGTCAGGGGGCGCCCAGCTGTTTTTT

size: few
J: TRBJ2-1
D: TRBD2
V: TRBV12-3/TRBV12-4
CDR3: CASSFLAGGIRNEQFF
DNA: TGTGCCAGCAGTTTTCTAGCGGGAGGAATAAGGAATGAGCAGTTCTTC

size: few
J: TRBJ2-1
D: TRBD2
V: TRBV5-1
CDR3: CASSSGTSVNEQFF
DNA: TGCGCCAGCAGTTCCGGGACTAGCGTGAATGAGCAGTTCTTC

size: -
J: TRBJ2-7
D: -
V: TRBV9
CDR3: CDSSLSGSSSYEQYF
DNA: TGTGACAGCAGCTTATCAGGGTCGAGCTCCTACGAGCAGTACTTC

size: many
J: TRBJ2-3
D: TRBD2
V: TRBV5-1
CDR3: CASSVGLADTSTDTQYF
DNA: TGCGCCAGCAGCGTGGGACTAGCGGATACTAGCACAGATACGCAGTATTTT

size: -
J: TRBJ1-1
D: -
V: TRBV30
CDR3: CAWSVGWNTEAFF
DNA: TGTGCCTGGAGTGTGGGGTGGAACACTGAAGCTTTCTTT

size: many
J: TRBJ2-1
D: -
V: TRBV11-2
CDR3: CASSLVLYNEQFF
DNA: TGTGCCAGCAGCTTAGTGCTCTACAATGAGCAGTTCTTC

size: many
J: TRBJ2-1
D: TRBD2
V: TRBV12-3/TRBV12-4
CDR3: CASSFLGLYNEQFF
DNA: TGTGCCAGCAGTTTCTTGGGACTATACAATGAGCAGTTCTTC

size: many
J: TRBJ1-1
D: -
V: TRBV7-9
CDR3: CASSLGAVGIPLGTEAFF
DNA: TGTGCCAGCAGCTTAGGAGCGGTCGGGATCCCACTGGGGACTGAAGCTTTCTTT

size: once
J: TRBJ2-7
D: -
V: TRBV14
CDR3: CASSQAGPPYEQYF
DNA: TGTGCCAGCAGCCAAGCGGGACCCCCCTACGAGCAGTACTTC

size: -
J: TRBJ2-1
D: -
V: TRBV28
CDR3: CASSLRPNEQFF
DNA: TGTGCCAGCAGTTTACGTCCCAATGAGCAGTTCTTC

size: many
J: TRBJ2-1
D: -
V: TRBV4-3
CDR3: CASSQENNLGNEQFF
DNA: TGCGCCAGCAGCCAAGAAAACAACCTTGGTAATGAGCAGTTCTTC

size: few
J: TRBJ1-4
D: TRBD1
V: TRBV7-9
CDR3: CASSPGTGGVDEKLFF
DNA: TGTGCCAGCAGCCCCGGGACAGGGGGCGTGGATGAAAAACTGTTTTTT

size: many
J: TRBJ2-1
D: TRBD2
V: TRBV20-1
CDR3: CSAGGAGRIAGKLLSTNEQFF
DNA: TGCAGTGCCGGGGGAGCAGGGAGGATAGCGGGGAAACTGCTCAGCACCAATGAGCAGTTCTTC

size: many
J: TRBJ2-1
D: TRBD2
V: TRBV12-3/TRBV12-4
CDR3: CASSSLGLAGGPSEQFF
DNA: TGTGCCAGCAGCTCCCTCGGACTAGCGGGAGGGCCGAGTGAGCAGTTCTTC

size: many
J: TRBJ2-3
D: -
V: TRBV18
CDR3: CASSQRSDTQYF
DNA: TGTGCCAGCTCACAGAGATCAGATACGCAGTATTTT

size: many
J: TRBJ2-1
D: -
V: TRBV7-8
CDR3: CASSSRTSTGNEQFF
DNA: TGTGCCAGCAGCTCCCGGACGTCGACTGGGAATGAGCAGTTCTTC

size: many
J: TRBJ2-1
D: -
V: TRBV2
CDR3: CASAGSSYNEQFF
DNA: TGTGCCAGCGCCGGGAGCTCCTACAATGAGCAGTTCTTC

size: many
J: TRBJ2-3
D: TRBD2
V: TRBV14
CDR3: CASSQKPWDYKDTQYF
DNA: TGTGCCAGCAGCCAAAAACCGTGGGACTATAAAGATACGCAGTATTTT

size: -
J: TRBJ2-1
D: TRBD2
V: TRBV20-1
CDR3: CSANVRLAGYNEQFF
DNA: TGCAGTGCTAACGTCCGACTAGCGGGCTACAATGAGCAGTTCTTC

size: many
J: TRBJ1-1
D: TRBD1
V: TRBV19
CDR3: CATGTGGFTEAFF
DNA: TGTGCCACGGGGACAGGGGGTTTTACTGAAGCTTTCTTT

size: many
J: TRBJ1-6
D: -
V: TRBV7-2
CDR3: CASSSLEEGEYNSPLHF
DNA: TGTGCCAGCAGCTCACTAGAGGAGGGTGAATATAATTCACCCCTCCACTTT

size: many
J: TRBJ2-5
D: TRBD2
V: TRBV5-1
CDR3: CASSPFDSGKETQYF
DNA: TGCGCCAGCTCCCCTTTTGATAGCGGGAAAGAGACCCAGTACTTC

size: many
J: TRBJ2-2
D: -
V: TRBV6-5
CDR3: CASSIQGTGELFF
DNA: TGTGCCAGCAGTATACAGGGTACCGGGGAGCTGTTTTTT

size: many
J: TRBJ2-5
D: -
V: TRBV28
CDR3: CASSFLEELKTQYF
DNA: TGTGCCAGCAGTTTTTTAGAGGAGTTGAAGACCCAGTACTTC

size: many
J: TRBJ2-4
D: -
V: TRBV13
CDR3: CASSFKGNIQYF
DNA: TGTGCCAGCAGCTTCAAGGGAAACATTCAGTACTTC

size: many
J: TRBJ2-4
D: TRBD2
V: TRBV20-1
CDR3: CSARDAGEGSGRVDIQYF
DNA: TGCAGTGCTAGAGATGCGGGGGAGGGTAGCGGGAGAGTTGACATTCAGTACTTC

size: -
J: TRBJ1-5
D: -
V: TRBV7-2
CDR3: CASSLGGFQPQHF
DNA: TGTGCCAGCAGCTTAGGGGGGTTTCAGCCCCAGCATTTT

size: few
J: TRBJ1-6
D: -
V: TRBV4-3
CDR3: CASSQGQFGNSPLHF
DNA: TGCGCCAGCAGCCAGGGGCAGTTCGGTAATTCACCCCTCCACTTT

size: few
J: TRBJ2-1
D: -
V: TRBV7-2
CDR3: CASSSGVINEQFF
DNA: TGTGCCAGCAGTTCGGGGGTGATCAATGAGCAGTTCTTC

size: many
J: TRBJ1-1
D: -
V: TRBV5-1
CDR3: CASSLYAGERPMKGTEAFF
DNA: TGCGCCAGCAGTCTCTATGCAGGGGAAAGGCCCATGAAAGGCACTGAAGCTTTCTTT

size: many
J: TRBJ2-1
D: TRBD2
V: TRBV7-9
CDR3: CASSYRGGRINEQFF
DNA: TGTGCCAGCAGCTATCGAGGCGGGAGGATTAATGAGCAGTTCTTC

size: few
J: TRBJ2-5
D: -
V: TRBV7-9
CDR3: CASSLGVETQYF
DNA: TGTGCCAGCAGCTTAGGAGTTGAGACCCAGTACTTC

size: many
J: TRBJ2-5
D: TRBD2
V: TRBV27
CDR3: CASSKSGLAGEEQETQYF
DNA: TGTGCCAGCAGCAAATCGGGACTAGCGGGAGAAGAGCAAGAGACCCAGTACTTC

size: many
J: TRBJ2-3
D: TRBD2
V: TRBV15
CDR3: CATSRSSLLAGRDTQYF
DNA: TGTGCCACCAGCAGATCCTCCTTACTAGCGGGAAGAGATACGCAGTATTTT

size: few
J: TRBJ1-1
D: -
V: TRBV4-3
CDR3: CASSQEVAFGAEAFF
DNA: TGCGCCAGCAGCCAAGAAGTGGCTTTTGGGGCTGAAGCTTTCTTT